This T cell receptor (beta chain) is drawn from a study of control samples from healthy donors and cancer patients. This clone has just one count. The protocol was immunoSEQ multiplex PCR, while the TCRdb copy is restricted to in-frame clones and leaves out a portion. The sample includes around 80,000 clones, around nine tenths seen only once; the top ten take 4.5% to 7%. The sequencing input was blood. This TCR was recovered from a middle-aged man in good health.

CDR3 residues: CASSRGTGIGELFF. CDR3 nucleotides: TGCGCCAGCAGCCGCGGGACAGGGATCGGGGAGCTGTTTTTT. This sequence joins TRBV4-1 and TRBJ2-2, with TRBD1 matching over 9 bases. Germline V gives CDR1 MGHRA, CDR2 YSYEKL. CDR3 length: 14 residues. Losses at the gene ends were 4 bases for V and 7 bases for J; bases not matched to a gene: 4.